Each of the 14 T cell receptor beta chains below was sequenced from the same sample in a study of monozygotic twins with inflammatory bowel disease. Reprocessing the 5' RACE reads, TCRdb reports a single entry for every CDR3 protein and omits DNA. The sample table sets out approximately 420,000 distinct CDR3 sequences. Sequenced sample: blood. Receptors originate from a human donor with ulcerative colitis or Crohn's disease, or a healthy co-twin of an affected twin (not recorded which).

The chain is built from TRBV12-3 or TRBV12-4 and TRBJ1-1. This CDR3 has 12 amino acids. CDR3 protein: CASSLMGTEAFF.

This chain links TRBV3-1 with TRBJ2-7. The CDR3 consists of 13 residues. The germline V gene encodes CDR1 LGHDT and CDR2 YNNKEL (reference sequence). CDR3: CASSQGSPYEQYF.

The CDR3 spells CASLRDNEQFF. This sequence joins TRBV28 and TRBJ2-1. The germline V gene encodes CDR1 MDHEN and CDR2 SYDVKM. CDR3 size: 11 residues.

CDR3 sequence: CASSYSNPSGYNEQFF. The V call is TRBV6-2 or TRBV6-3, the J call TRBJ2-1. Germline CDR1 is MNHEY and CDR2 is SVGEGT. This CDR3 region has 16 residues.

This chain joins TRBV7-9 and TRBJ1-1. This CDR3 comprises 14 residues. Per germline, CDR1 SEHNR and CDR2 FQNEAQ (reference sequence). This CDR3 is CASSLEAMNTEAFF.

J is TRBJ2-1 and V is TRBV20-1. Germline V gives CDR1 DFQATT, CDR2 SNEGSKA (reference sequence). The CDR3 runs to 17 residues. CDR3 amino acids: CSARWGILVSGFNEQFF.

This chain uses TRBV20-1 with TRBJ2-7; the D call of TRBD1 rests on TCRdb alone, since no DNA is present to check it. The germline V gene has CDR1 DFQATT and CDR2 SNEGSKA (reference sequence). This CDR3 comprises 14 residues. The CDR3 loop reads CSARGGRTPYEQYF.

The rearrangement joins TRBV5-4 to TRBJ1-1. Per germline, CDR1 SGHNT and CDR2 YYREEE (reference sequence). CDR3 length: 13 residues. CDR3 protein: CASSYDATGGAFF.

This chain connects TRBV20-1 to TRBJ2-5; the D gene TCRdb calls, TRBD1, cannot be checked with no DNA. The CDR3 totals 14 residues. Germline loops: CDR1 DFQATT, CDR2 SNEGSKA (reference sequence). This CDR3 reads CSANHRGGQETQYF.

The rearrangement links TRBV5-5 to TRBJ2-2. The CDR3 contains 15 residues. Germline V lookup: CDR1 SGHKS, CDR2 YYEKEE (reference sequence). The CDR3 reads CASSPMGRNTGELFF.

This chain links TRBV4-1 with TRBJ2-2; with no DNA, the TCRdb D assignment of TRBD1 cannot be verified. In germline, CDR1 is MGHRA, CDR2 YSYEKL. CDR3 length equals 15 residues. CDR3 residues: CASNLDSLNTGELFF.

The gene calls are TRBV10-2 and TRBJ2-1; TCRdb reports TRBD2, a call that lacks DNA to check it against. Germline assignment: CDR1 WSHSY and CDR2 SAAADI. The CDR3 loop spans 22 amino acids. The CDR3 reads CASSELGLTSGRMFGEYNEQFF.

The chain joins TRBV21-1 to TRBJ1-2; TCRdb indicates TRBD1, and absent DNA this call remains unverified. TRBV21-1 is listed as a pseudogene. This CDR3 is 17 amino acids long. CDR3 residues: CASSKEGGERAGYGYTF.

J is TRBJ2-7 and V is TRBV18. The CDR3 is 12 amino acids. The V gene's germline CDR1 is KGHSH and CDR2 LQKENI. This chain's CDR3 is CASSPQNNEQYF. Drawing the rest from reference TRBV18 and TRBJ2-7, the complete variable domain is NAGVMQNPRHLVRRRGQEARLRCSPMKGHSHVYWYRQLPEEGLKFMVYLQKENIIDESGMPKERFSAEFPKEGPSILRIQQVVRGDSAAYFCASSPQNNEQYFGPGTRLTVT.